This T cell receptor beta chain was recorded in a study of CD8 T cells in Susac syndrome. The RNA, about 0.5 to 1 ug, was put through reverse transcription using random hexamers. A single record per CDR3 protein comes from TCRdb applying MiXCR to the immunoSEQ multiplex PCR reads. The sample contains over 130,000 distinct CDR3 sequences, 85% to 95% of which appear only once. The clonotype was recovered from a human donor with Susac syndrome. The sample comprised CD4+ T cells from PBMCs.

The chain's CDR3 is CASSPSSGSYEQYF. DNA for the CDR3: TGTGCCAGCAGCCCCTCTAGCGGTTCCTACGAGCAGTACTTC. The chain carries TRBV7-2 and TRBJ2-7, with 7 bases that match TRBD2. The V gene's germline CDR1 is SGHTA and CDR2 FQGNSA. CDR3 size: 14 residues. J lost 1 base, V lost 5 bases, and 5 bases had no gene match. Full variable domain (missing parts from reference TRBV7-2 and TRBJ2-7): GAGVSQSPSNKVTEKGKDVELRCDPISGHTALYWYRQSLGQGLEFLIYFQGNSAPDKSGLPSDRFSAERTGGSVSTLTIQRTQQEDSAVYLCASSPSSGSYEQYFGPGTRLTVT.